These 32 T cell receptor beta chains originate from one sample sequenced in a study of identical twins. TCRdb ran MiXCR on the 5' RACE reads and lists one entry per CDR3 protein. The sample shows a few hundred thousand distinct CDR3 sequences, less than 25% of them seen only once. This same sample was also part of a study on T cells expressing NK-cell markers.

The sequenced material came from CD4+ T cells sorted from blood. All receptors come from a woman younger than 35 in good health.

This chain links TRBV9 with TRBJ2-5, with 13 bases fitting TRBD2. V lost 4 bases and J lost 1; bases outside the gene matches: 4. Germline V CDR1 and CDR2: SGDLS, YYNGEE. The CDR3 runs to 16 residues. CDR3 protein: CASSPTSGGFQETQYF. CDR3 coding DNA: TGTGCCAGCAGCCCGACTAGCGGGGGGTTCCAAGAGACCCAGTACTTC. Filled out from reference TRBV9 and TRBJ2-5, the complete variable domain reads DSGVTQTPKHLITATGQRVTLRCSPRSGDLSVYWYQQSLDQGLQFLIQYYNGEERAKGNILERFSAQQFPDLHSELNLSSLELGDSALYFCASSPTSGGFQETQYFGPGTRLLVL.

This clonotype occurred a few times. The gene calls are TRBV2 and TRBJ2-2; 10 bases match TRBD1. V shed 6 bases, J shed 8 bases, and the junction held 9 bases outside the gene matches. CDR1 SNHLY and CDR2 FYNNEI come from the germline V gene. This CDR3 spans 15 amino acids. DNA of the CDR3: TGTGCCAGCAGCGCCGGGACAGGGGTCTCGGGGGAGCTGTTTTTT. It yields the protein CASSAGTGVSGELFF.

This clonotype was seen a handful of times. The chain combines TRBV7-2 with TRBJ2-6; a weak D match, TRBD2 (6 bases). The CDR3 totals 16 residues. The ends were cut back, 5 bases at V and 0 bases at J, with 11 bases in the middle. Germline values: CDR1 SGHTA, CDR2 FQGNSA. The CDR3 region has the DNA TGTGCCAGCAGCCGGGACTTCGTCTCTGGGGCCAACGTCCTGACTTTC. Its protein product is CASSRDFVSGANVLTF. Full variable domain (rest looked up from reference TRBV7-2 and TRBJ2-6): GAGVSQSPSNKVTEKGKDVELRCDPISGHTALYWYRQSLGQGLEFLIYFQGNSAPDKSGLPSDRFSAERTGGSVSTLTIQRTQQEDSAVYLCASSRDFVSGANVLTFGAGSRLTVL.

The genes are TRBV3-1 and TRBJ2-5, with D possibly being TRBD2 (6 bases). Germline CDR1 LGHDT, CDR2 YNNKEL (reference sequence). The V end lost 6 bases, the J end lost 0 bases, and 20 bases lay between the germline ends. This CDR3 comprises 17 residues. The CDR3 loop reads CASRDPTAGLHQETQYF. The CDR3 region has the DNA TGTGCCAGCAGGGACCCTACTGCGGGGCTACACCAAGAGACCCAGTACTTC.

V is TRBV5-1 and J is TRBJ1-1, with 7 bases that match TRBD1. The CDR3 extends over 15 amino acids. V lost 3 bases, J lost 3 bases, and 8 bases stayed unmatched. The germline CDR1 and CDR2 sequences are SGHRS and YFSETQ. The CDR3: CASSSTGEVDTEAFF. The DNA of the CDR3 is TGCGCCAGCAGCTCTACAGGGGAGGTAGACACTGAAGCTTTCTTT.

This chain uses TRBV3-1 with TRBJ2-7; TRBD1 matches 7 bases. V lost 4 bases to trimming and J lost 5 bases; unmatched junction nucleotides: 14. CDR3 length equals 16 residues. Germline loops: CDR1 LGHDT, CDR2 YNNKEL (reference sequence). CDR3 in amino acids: CASSRSPTGDPHEQYF. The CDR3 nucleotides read TGTGCCAGCAGCCGGAGCCCAACAGGGGACCCCCACGAGCAGTACTTC.

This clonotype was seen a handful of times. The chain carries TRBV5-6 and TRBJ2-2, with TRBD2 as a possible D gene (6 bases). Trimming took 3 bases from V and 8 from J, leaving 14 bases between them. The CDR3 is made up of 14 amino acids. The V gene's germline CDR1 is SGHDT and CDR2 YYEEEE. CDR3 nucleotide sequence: TGTGCCAGCAGCTATGCGCCCCTAGCGGGGGAGCTGTTTTTT. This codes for CASSYAPLAGELFF.

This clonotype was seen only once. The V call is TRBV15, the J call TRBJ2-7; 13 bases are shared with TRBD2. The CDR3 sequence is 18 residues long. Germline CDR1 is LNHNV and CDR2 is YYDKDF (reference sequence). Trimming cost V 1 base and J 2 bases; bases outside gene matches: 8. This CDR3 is CATSRGGTSGTLAYEQYF. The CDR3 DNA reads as TGTGCCACCAGCAGAGGTGGGACTAGCGGGACCTTGGCCTACGAGCAGTACTTC.

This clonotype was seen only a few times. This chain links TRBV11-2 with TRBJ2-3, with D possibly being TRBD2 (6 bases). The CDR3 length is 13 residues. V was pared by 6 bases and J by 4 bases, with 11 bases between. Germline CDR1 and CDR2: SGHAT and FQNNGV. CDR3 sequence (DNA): TGTGCCAGCAGTAGAGGAGGGGCAGATACGCAGTATTTT. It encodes CASSRGGADTQYF.

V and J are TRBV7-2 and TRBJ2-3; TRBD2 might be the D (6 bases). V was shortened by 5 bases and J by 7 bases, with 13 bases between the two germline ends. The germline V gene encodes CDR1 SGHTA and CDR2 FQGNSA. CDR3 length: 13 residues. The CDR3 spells CASSPGTLNTQYF. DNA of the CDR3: TGTGCCAGCAGCCCGGGGACTCTGAATACGCAGTATTTT. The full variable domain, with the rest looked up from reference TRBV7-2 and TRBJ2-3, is GAGVSQSPSNKVTEKGKDVELRCDPISGHTALYWYRQSLGQGLEFLIYFQGNSAPDKSGLPSDRFSAERTGGSVSTLTIQRTQQEDSAVYLCASSPGTLNTQYFGPGTRLTVL.

The CDR3: CASSNGQGDYGYTF. The CDR3 bases are TGCGCCAGCAGCAACGGACAGGGCGACTATGGCTACACCTTC. The chain combines TRBV5-1 with TRBJ1-2; TRBD1 aligns across 8 bases. After removal of 4 bases from V and 3 bases from J, the junction contained 5 bases not matched to a gene. The CDR3 spans 14 residues. Germline V CDR1 and CDR2: SGHRS, YFSETQ.

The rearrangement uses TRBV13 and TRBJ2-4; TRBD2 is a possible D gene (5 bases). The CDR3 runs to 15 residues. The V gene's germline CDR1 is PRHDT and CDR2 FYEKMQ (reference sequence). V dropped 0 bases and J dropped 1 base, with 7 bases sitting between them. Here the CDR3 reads CASSLGGKAKNIQYF. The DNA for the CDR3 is TGTGCCAGCAGCTTAGGCGGGAAGGCCAAAAACATTCAGTACTTC.

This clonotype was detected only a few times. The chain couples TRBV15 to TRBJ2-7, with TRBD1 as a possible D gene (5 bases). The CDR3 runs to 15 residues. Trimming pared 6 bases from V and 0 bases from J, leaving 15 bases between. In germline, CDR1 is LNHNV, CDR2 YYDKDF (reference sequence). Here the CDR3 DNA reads TGTGCCACCAGACAGGACGTGTTCAGCTCCTACGAGCAGTACTTC. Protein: CATRQDVFSSYEQYF.

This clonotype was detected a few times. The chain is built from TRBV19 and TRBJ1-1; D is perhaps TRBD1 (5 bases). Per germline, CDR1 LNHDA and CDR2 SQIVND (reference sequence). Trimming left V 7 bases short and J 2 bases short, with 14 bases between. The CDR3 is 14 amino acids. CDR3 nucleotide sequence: TGTGCCAGTACCGCAGACAGACTCAACACTGAAGCTTTCTTT. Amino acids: CASTADRLNTEAFF. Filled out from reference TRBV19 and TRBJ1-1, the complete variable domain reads DGGITQSPKYLFRKEGQNVTLSCEQNLNHDAMYWYRQDPGQGLRLIYYSQIVNDFQKGDIAEGYSVSREKKESFPLTVTSAQKNPTAFYLCASTADRLNTEAFFGQGTRLTVV.

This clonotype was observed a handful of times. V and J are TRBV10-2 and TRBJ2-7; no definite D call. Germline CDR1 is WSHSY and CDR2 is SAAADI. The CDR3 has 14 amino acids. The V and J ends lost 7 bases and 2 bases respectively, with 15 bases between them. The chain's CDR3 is CASIFVKGTYEQYF. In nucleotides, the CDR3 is TGCGCCAGCATTTTCGTCAAGGGAACCTACGAGCAGTACTTC.

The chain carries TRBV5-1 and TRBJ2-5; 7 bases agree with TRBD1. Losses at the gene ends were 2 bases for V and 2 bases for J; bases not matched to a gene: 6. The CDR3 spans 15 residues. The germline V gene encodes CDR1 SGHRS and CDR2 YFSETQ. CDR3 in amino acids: CASSFSPGQQETQYF. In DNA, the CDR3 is TGCGCCAGCAGCTTCTCCCCGGGACAGCAAGAGACCCAGTACTTC.

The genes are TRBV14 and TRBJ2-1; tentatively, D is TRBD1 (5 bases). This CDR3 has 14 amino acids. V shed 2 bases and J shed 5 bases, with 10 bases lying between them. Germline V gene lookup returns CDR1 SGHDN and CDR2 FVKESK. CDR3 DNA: TGTGCCAGCAGCCAACTTACGACAGACAATGAGCAGTTCTTC. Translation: CASSQLTTDNEQFF.

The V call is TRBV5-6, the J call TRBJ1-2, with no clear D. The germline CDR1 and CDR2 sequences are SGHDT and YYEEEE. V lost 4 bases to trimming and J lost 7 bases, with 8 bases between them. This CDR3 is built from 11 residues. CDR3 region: CASSRAVGYTF. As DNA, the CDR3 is TGTGCCAGCAGCCGTGCTGTTGGCTACACCTTC.

Written as DNA, the CDR3 is TGCGCCAGCAGCCAGGTACAGAGTACCGGGGAGCTGTTTTTT. It is translated as CASSQVQSTGELFF. The chain links TRBV4-3 to TRBJ2-2; the D is unclear. CDR3 length: 14 amino acids. Deletions cut 3 bases from V and 5 bases from J, with 10 bases between. The germline CDR1 and CDR2 sequences are LGHNA and YSLEER.

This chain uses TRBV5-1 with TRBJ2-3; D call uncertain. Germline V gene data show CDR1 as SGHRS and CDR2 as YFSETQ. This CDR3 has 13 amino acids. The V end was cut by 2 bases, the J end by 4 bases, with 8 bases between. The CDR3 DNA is TGCGCCAGCAGCTTTACCATGGCAGATACGCAGTATTTT. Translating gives CASSFTMADTQYF.

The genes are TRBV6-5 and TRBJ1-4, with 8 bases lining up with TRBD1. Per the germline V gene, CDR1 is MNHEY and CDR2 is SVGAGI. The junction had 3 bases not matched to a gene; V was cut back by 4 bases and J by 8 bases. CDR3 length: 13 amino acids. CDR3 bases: TGTGCCAGCAGTTTGGGACAGGTGGAAAAACTGTTTTTT. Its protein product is CASSLGQVEKLFF.

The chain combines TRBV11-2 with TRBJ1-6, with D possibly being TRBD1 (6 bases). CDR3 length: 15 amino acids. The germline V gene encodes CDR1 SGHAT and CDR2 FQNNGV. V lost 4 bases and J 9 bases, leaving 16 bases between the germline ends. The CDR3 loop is CASSSRVRGSSPLHF. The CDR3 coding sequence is TGTGCCAGCAGCTCCCGAGTCAGGGGTAGTTCACCCCTCCACTTT. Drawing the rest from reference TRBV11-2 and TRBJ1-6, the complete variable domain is EAGVAQSPRYKIIEKRQSVAFWCNPISGHATLYWYQQILGQGPKLLIQFQNNGVVDDSQLPKDRFSAERLKGVDSTLKIQPAKLEDSAVYLCASSSRVRGSSPLHFGNGTRLTVT.

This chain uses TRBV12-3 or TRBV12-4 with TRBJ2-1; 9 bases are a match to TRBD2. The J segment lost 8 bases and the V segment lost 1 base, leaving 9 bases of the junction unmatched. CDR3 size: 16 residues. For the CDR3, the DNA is TGTGCCAGCAGTTTAGGTGTTAGCGGGGGTGGAGATGAGCAGTTCTTC. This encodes CASSLGVSGGGDEQFF.

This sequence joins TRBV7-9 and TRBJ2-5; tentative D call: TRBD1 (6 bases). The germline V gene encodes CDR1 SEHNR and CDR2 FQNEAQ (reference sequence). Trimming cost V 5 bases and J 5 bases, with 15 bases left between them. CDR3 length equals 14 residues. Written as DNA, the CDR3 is TGTGCCAGCAGCCCGATGACAGGCCGTGAGACCCAGTACTTC. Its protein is CASSPMTGRETQYF.

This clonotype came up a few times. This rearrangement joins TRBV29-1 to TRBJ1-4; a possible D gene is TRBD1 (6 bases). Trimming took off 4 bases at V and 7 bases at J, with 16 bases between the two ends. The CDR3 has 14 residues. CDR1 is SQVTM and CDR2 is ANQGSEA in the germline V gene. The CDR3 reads CSVVPRDTPEKLFF. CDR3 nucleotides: TGCAGCGTTGTCCCAAGGGACACCCCTGAAAAACTGTTTTTT.

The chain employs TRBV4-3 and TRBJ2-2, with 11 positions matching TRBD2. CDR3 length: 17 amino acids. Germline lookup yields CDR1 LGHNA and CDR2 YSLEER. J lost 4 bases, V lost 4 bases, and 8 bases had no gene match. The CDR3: CASSRGLAGGTTGELFF. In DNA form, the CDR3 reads TGCGCCAGCAGCCGGGGTCTAGCGGGAGGAACCACCGGGGAGCTGTTTTTT.

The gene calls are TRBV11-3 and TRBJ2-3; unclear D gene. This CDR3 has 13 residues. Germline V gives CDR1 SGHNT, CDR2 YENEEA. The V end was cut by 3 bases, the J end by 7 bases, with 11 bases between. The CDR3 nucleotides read TGTGCCAGCAGCTTTCCTGGTGCCAATACGCAGTATTTT. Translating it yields CASSFPGANTQYF. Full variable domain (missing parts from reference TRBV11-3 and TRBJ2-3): EAGVVQSPRYKIIEKKQPVAFWCNPISGHNTLYWYLQNLGQGPELLIRYENEEAVDDSQLPKDRFSAERLKGVDSTLKIQPAELGDSAVYLCASSFPGANTQYFGPGTRLTVL.

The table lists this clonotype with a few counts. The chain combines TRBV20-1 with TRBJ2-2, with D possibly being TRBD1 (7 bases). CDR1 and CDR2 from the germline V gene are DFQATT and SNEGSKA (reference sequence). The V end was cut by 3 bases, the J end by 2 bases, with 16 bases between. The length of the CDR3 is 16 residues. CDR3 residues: CSASRTQGGNTGELFF. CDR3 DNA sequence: TGCAGTGCTAGCAGAACTCAGGGGGGTAACACCGGGGAGCTGTTTTTT.

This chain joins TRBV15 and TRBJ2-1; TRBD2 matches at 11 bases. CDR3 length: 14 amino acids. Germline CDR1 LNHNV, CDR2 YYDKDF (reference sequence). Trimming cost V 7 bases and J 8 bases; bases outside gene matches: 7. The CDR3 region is CATTGSGGAYEQFF. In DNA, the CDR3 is TGTGCCACCACGGGTAGCGGGGGGGCATATGAGCAGTTCTTC.

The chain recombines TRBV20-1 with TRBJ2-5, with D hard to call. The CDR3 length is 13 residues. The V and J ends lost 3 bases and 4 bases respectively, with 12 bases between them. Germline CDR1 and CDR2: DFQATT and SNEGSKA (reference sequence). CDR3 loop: CSARGPARETQYF. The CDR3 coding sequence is TGCAGTGCTAGGGGCCCCGCCCGAGAGACCCAGTACTTC.

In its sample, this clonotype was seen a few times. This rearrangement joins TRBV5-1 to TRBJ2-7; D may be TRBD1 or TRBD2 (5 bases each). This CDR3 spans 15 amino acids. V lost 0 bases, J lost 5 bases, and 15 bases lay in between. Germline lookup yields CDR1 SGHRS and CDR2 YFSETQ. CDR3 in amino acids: CASSLGSGSSDEQYF. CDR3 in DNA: TGCGCCAGCAGCTTGGGGTCAGGGAGCTCGGACGAGCAGTACTTC.

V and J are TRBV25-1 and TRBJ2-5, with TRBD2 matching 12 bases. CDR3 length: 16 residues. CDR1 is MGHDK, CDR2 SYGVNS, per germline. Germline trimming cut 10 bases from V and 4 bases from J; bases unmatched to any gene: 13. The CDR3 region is CATDGTSGSWGETQYF. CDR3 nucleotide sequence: TGTGCCACCGACGGGACTAGCGGGTCTTGGGGAGAGACCCAGTACTTC.